The clone carrying this T cell receptor (gamma chain) was observed a few times. Antigen specificity is unknown. These data belong to a study of Vδ1+ human thymocytes. Study results and caveats: Approximately 19% of thymic delta-chain sequences were Vdelta2, with few Vdelta3, unlike blood Vdelta1+ controls. Thymic TRG and TRD repertoires appeared highly polyclonal. TRD repertoires were essentially private, unlike widely shared TRG clonotypes.

Extracted RNA was reverse transcribed into cDNA. The CDR3 regions were amplified by multiplex PCR from V-gene primers to a constant-region primer. TCRdb re-processed the multiplex PCR reads via CATT. This repertoire shows around 12,000 gamma-chain clones, more than 35% found once; its top ten account for 2%. Thymocytes were sorted as CD3+ TCRVdelta1+ TCRVdelta2- after alphabeta T cell depletion. Between about 96% and 99.6% of sorted thymocytes were Vdelta1+. The CDR3 sequence is 13 residues long. Trimming took 1 base from V and 10 from J; bases not matched to a gene: 10. CDR1 is GITISATS, CDR2 ISYDGTV, per germline (reference sequence).

Sequencing was done on a sample of Vdelta1+ gamma-delta thymocytes from the thymus. Subset defined: FACS-sorted CD3+ TCRalphabeta- TCRVdelta1+ TCRVdelta2- thymocytes. This chain joins TRGV9 and TRGJ1 or TRGJ2. This receptor was obtained from a boy under two years old who had congenital heart surgery. CDR3 protein: CALWEVDRGKKLF. Here the CDR3 DNA reads TGTGCCTTGTGGGAGGTTGACCGGGGGAAGAAACTCTTT.